This record concerns one T cell receptor beta chain sequence. Germline CDR1 reads SGHTA; CDR2 reads FQGNSA. This CDR3 is 14 amino acids long. V gave up 3 bases and J gave up 3 bases; unmatched junction bases: 4. The sample is drawn from a study of blood T cell repertoires in COVID-19. Libraries were prepared by immunoSEQ multiplex PCR; TCRdb keeps only in-frame clonotypes and omits some of them. The table has around 12,000 clones, roughly 93% seen once; the top ten hold roughly 15%. Sequencing used peripheral blood. This sequence was found in a human donor in a cohort sampled during active COVID-19. The chain has TRBV7-2 and TRBJ2-7, with TRBD1 identical over 8 bases. The chain's CDR3 is CASSFGQGNYEQYF. The CDR3 DNA reads as TGTGCCAGCAGCTTTGGACAGGGTAACTACGAGCAGTACTTC.